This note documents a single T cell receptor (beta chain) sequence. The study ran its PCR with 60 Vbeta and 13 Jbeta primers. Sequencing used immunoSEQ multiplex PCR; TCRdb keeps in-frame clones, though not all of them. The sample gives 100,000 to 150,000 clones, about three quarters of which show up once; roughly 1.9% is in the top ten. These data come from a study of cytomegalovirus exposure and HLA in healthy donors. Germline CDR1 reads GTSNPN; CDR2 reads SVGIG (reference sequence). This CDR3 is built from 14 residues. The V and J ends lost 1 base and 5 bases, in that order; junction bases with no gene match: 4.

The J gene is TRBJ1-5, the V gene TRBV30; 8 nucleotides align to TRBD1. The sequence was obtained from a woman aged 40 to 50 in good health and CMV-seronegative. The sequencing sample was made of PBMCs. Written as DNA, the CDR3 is TGTGCCTGGAGTGAAGGACAGGGAGATCAGCCCCAGCATTTT. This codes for CAWSEGQGDQPQHF.